Described below is a single TCR beta chain sequence and its context. Its antigen is unknown. The sample comes from a study of T cells after yellow fever vaccination. Study-wide results and caveats: Most primary-vaccination clones recurred post-booster (just under 98% CD4, over 70% CD8). It was a weaker secondary response, yet one that peaked faster, at day 5 versus 15. Shared CD4/CD8 clonotypes were a small share, likely from convergent recombination.

Template switching by 5'RACE produced TCR cDNA, adding a universal primer site and UMIs. Via MiXCR, TCRdb re-called the 5' RACE reads, giving one row per CDR3 protein. The table has a few hundred thousand distinct CDR3 sequences, around 6.8% seen once. The source was PBMCs, collected roughly 45 days after the first yellow fever vaccination. The clonotype was recovered from a young man who received the YFV17D yellow fever vaccine.

Here the CDR3 reads CASSLVAGGTYEQYF. Here the CDR3 DNA reads TGCGCCAGCAGCTTGGTCGCGGGAGGAACCTACGAGCAGTACTTC. The chain has TRBV5-1 and TRBJ2-7; 8 bases fit TRBD2. Germline values: CDR1 SGHRS, CDR2 YFSETQ. With V trimmed by 0 bases and J by 2 bases, 4 bases remained unmatched. The CDR3 spans 15 residues.